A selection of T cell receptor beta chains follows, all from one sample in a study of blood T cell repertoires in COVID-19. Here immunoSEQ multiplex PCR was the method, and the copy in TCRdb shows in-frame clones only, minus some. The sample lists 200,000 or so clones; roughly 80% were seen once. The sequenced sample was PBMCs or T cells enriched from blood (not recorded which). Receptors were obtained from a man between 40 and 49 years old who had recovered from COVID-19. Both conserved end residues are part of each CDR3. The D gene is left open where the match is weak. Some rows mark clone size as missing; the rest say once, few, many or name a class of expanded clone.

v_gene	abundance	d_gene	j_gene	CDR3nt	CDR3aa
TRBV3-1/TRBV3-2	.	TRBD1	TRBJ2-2	TGTGCCAGCAGCCCTGGACCCACAGGGGCCGGGGAGCTGTTTTTT	CASSPGPTGAGELFF
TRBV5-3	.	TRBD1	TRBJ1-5	TGTGCCAGAAGCTTGCCCGGGACAGGTTTGAGCAATCAGCCCCAGCATTTT	CARSLPGTGLSNQPQHF
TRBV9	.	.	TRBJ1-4	TGTGCCAGCAGCGGGGGAGGGCCGAGGGCTGAAAAACTGTTTTTT	CASSGGGPRAEKLFF
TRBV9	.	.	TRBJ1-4	TGTGCCAGCAGCCCAGGTCTTTTAGGTGCAAAACTGTTTTTT	CASSPGLLGAKLFF
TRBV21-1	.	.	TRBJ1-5	TGTGCCAGCAGCCACCGGGACAGGGGGGATTATAGCAATCAGCCCCAGCATTTT	CASSHRDRGDYSNQPQHF
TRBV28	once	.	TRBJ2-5	TGTGCCAGCAGTCCCCGGCAGCTGGGCCTAGAGACCCAGTACTTC	CASSPRQLGLETQYF
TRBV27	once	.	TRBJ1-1	TGTGCCAGCAGTTTATTGTGGACTGCCCGGAACACTGAAGCTTTCTTT	CASSLLWTARNTEAFF
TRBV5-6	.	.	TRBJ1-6	TGTGCCAGCAGCCACACAGCAGAGTTTTATAATTCACCCCTCCACTTT	CASSHTAEFYNSPLHF
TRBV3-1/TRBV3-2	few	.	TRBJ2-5	TGTGCCAGCAGCCAAGTCGGTGAGACCCAGTACTTC	CASSQVGETQYF
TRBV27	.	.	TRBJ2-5	TGTGCCAGCAGTTTATCGGGGCTTTTCGGCTCGGGGGTGGTGTGGACCCAGTACTTC	CASSLSGLFGSGVVWTQYF
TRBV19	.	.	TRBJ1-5	TGTGCCAGTAGTATAGTAATGAGGGAGAGGAATCAGCCCCAGCATTTT	CASSIVMRERNQPQHF
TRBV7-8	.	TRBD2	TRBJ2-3	TGTGCCAGCAGCTTAGTCAGGTCTCCCCTACTAGCGGGGTCCCTCAGCACAGATACGCAGTATTTT	CASSLVRSPLLAGSLSTDTQYF
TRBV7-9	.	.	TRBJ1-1	TGTGCCAGCAGCTTAGCGGCAGGGCCTGAAGCTTTCTTT	CASSLAAGPEAFF
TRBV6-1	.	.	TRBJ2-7	TGTGCCAGCAGTGATCTTCGGGGGGCGAGGGACGAGCAGTACTTC	CASSDLRGARDEQYF
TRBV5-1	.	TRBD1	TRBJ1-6	TGCGCCAGCAGCTGGCGTGACAGGGGGAGTTCACCCCTCCACTTT	CASSWRDRGSSPLHF
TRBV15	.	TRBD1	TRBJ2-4	TGTGCCACCAGCAGAGACCCTCGGACAGGTCAAGCCAAAAACATTCAGTACTTC	CATSRDPRTGQAKNIQYF
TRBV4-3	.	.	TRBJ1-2	TGCGCCAGCAGCCAAGAGGCTGGACAGAACTATGGCTACACCTTC	CASSQEAGQNYGYTF
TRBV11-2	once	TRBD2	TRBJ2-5	TGTGCCAGCAGCTCTCTAGCGGGGGGGCCAGAGACCCAGTACTTC	CASSSLAGGPETQYF
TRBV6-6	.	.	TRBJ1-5	TGTGCCAGCAGTCCCCGCGACAATCTCTATAGCAATCAGCCCCAGCATTTT	CASSPRDNLYSNQPQHF
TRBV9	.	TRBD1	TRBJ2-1	TGTGCCAGCAGCGTAGGACAGGGGGGGTACAATGAGCAGTTCTTC	CASSVGQGGYNEQFF
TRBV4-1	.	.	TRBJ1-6	TGCGCCAGCAGCAACTATGAGTACTGGGATAATTCACCCCTCCACTTT	CASSNYEYWDNSPLHF
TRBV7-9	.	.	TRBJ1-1	TGTGCCAGCAGCTCGACCGGGGCGGCGGGGGCTGAAGCTTTCTTT	CASSSTGAAGAEAFF
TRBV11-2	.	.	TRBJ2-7	TGTGCCAGCAGCTTAGATTATCTCGGCTACGAGCAGTACTTC	CASSLDYLGYEQYF
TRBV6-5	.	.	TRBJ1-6	TGTGCCAGCAGTTACCGCCAGGGAAGCCTTAATTCACCCCTCCACTTT	CASSYRQGSLNSPLHF
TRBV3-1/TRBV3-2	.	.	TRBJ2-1	TGTGCCAGCAGCCAAGAAGGCGGCTCCTACAATGAGCAGTTCTTC	CASSQEGGSYNEQFF
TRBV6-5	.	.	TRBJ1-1	TGTGCCAGCAGTTACGGGGGGGCTGACACTGAAGTTTTCTTT	CASSYGGADTEVFF
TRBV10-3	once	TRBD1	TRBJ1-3	TGTGCCACCCTATCAGGGACAGGGAAAGACTCTGGAAACACCATATATTTT	CATLSGTGKDSGNTIYF
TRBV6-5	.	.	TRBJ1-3	TGTGCCAGCTATACAGGGTACGGAAACACCATATATTTT	CASYTGYGNTIYF
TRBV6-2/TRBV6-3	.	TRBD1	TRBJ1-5	TGTGCCAGCAGTTACTTTGCAGGGGGCGCTTACAATCAGCCCCAGCATTTT	CASSYFAGGAYNQPQHF
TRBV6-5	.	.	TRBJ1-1	TGTGCCAGCAGGTTGGAGGCGATATACACTGAAGCTTTCTTT	CASRLEAIYTEAFF
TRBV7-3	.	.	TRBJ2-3	TGTGCCAGCAGCTTAAAGGGGACAAGAACGACAGCCAGCTGGTTCACAGATACGCAGTATTTT	CASSLKGTRTTASWFTDTQYF
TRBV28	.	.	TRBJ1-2	TGTGCCAGCTCAGACTATGGCTACACCTTC	CASSDYGYTF
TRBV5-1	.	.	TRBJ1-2	TGCGCCAGCAGCATCGACAGAAGTTATGGCTACACCTTC	CASSIDRSYGYTF
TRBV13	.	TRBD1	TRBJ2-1	TGTGCCAGCAGTTTCACAGGGGGCACCTTAAATGAGCAGTTCTTC	CASSFTGGTLNEQFF
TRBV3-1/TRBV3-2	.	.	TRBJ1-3	TGTGCCAGCAGCCAATTGGCAGTGGGCGGAAACACCATATATTTT	CASSQLAVGGNTIYF
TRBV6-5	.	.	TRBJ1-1	TGTGCCAGCAGTTACGAGGTCAGGGGATACACTGAAGCTTTCTTT	CASSYEVRGYTEAFF
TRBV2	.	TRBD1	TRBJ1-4	TGTGCCAGCAGTCTACAGGGGGCACGTGAAAAACTGTTTTTT	CASSLQGAREKLFF
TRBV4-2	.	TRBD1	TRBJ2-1	TGTGCCAGCAGCCAACTACAGGGGGCTGAGCAGTTCTTC	CASSQLQGAEQFF
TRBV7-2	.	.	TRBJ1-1	TGTGCCAGCAGCTTAGGGTACAGCACTGAAGCTTTCTTT	CASSLGYSTEAFF
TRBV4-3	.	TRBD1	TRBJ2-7	TGCGCCAGCAGCTTCCGACTACCGGGACAGGGGGCTTCCGAGCAGTACTTC	CASSFRLPGQGASEQYF
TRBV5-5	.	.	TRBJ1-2	TGTGCCAGCAGCTTGGATACGGGGAACCGGGCGAGTACCTTC	CASSLDTGNRASTF
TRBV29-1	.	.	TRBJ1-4	TGCAGCGTAGCTCTCTCAGGGTTTACGGAAAAACTGTTTTTT	CSVALSGFTEKLFF
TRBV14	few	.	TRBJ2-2	TGTGCCAGCAGTCTCTTGGGCCAAGGTGGCGGGGAGCTGTTTTTT	CASSLLGQGGGELFF
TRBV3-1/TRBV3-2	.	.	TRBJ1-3	TGTGCCAGCAGCCCTTCGACAGGTCGGACGGCTGGAAACACCATATATTTT	CASSPSTGRTAGNTIYF
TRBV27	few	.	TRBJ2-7	TGTGCCAGCAGTTCGACAGGAACCTACGAGCAGTACTTC	CASSSTGTYEQYF
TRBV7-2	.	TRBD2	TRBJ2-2	TGTGCCAGCAGCTCTGGACTAGCGGGGTGGGGCGGGGAGCTGTTTTTT	CASSSGLAGWGGELFF
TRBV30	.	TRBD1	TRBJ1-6	TGTGCCTGGAGAGGACAGGGGGCGGGATCACCCCTCCACTTT	CAWRGQGAGSPLHF
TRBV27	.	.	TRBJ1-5	TGTGCCAGCAGTTTGGGGGGAAGCAATCAGCCCCAGCATTTT	CASSLGGSNQPQHF
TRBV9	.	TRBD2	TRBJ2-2	TGTGCCAGCAGCGTAGGCAGCGGGGGGGCGGTCGGGGAGCTGTTTTTT	CASSVGSGGAVGELFF
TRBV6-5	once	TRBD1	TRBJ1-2	TGTGCCAGCAGTCGTTCGGGACAGAATAACTATGGCTACACCTTC	CASSRSGQNNYGYTF